The next 10 T cell receptor beta chains were all read from a single sample in a study of shared T cell receptors in the human thymus. Generated by immunoSEQ multiplex PCR, the TCRdb table keeps only in-frame clones and is missing some. The sample yields about 660,000 clones, 88% seen once. The sample was also linked to a second study, of human thymus T cells.

The sample taken for sequencing was thymocytes. The origin of the receptors is a boy in the first two years of life with a congenital heart defect.

The CDR3 spells CASSDSGTSGSYNEQFF. CDR3 in DNA: TGTGCCAGCAGTGATTCCGGGACTAGCGGGAGTTACAATGAGCAGTTCTTC. The chain employs TRBV2 and TRBJ2-1; 14 bases fit TRBD2. The CDR3 totals 17 residues. With V trimmed by 3 bases and J by 4 bases, 5 bases remained unmatched. Per the germline V gene, CDR1 is SNHLY and CDR2 is FYNNEI.

The rearrangement joins TRBV4-2 to TRBJ2-7; no firm D call. CDR3 size: 20 residues. Trimming removed 4 bases at V and 2 bases at J, with 30 bases between. CDR1 and CDR2 from the germline V gene are LGHNA and YNFKEQ. This chain's CDR3 is CASSLLGQDPRSNEPYEQYF. Written as DNA, the CDR3 is TGTGCCAGCAGCCTCCTCGGTCAAGATCCCCGGAGCAACGAGCCCTACGAGCAGTACTTC.

This sequence joins TRBV6-5 and TRBJ2-1; possibly TRBD1 for D (5 bases). Per germline, CDR1 MNHEY and CDR2 SVGAGI. CDR3 length equals 14 residues. Trimming cost V 2 bases and J 7 bases, with 12 bases left between them. The CDR3 loop reads CASSYRGVGNEQFF. The CDR3 nucleotides are TGTGCCAGCAGTTACAGGGGTGTGGGGAATGAGCAGTTCTTC.

The rearrangement joins TRBV2 to TRBJ2-7; the match to TRBD2 covers 10 bases. Germline V lookup: CDR1 SNHLY, CDR2 FYNNEI. There are 17 residues in the CDR3. After removal of 6 bases from V and 3 bases from J, the junction contained 14 bases not matched to a gene. The CDR3 coding sequence is TGTGCCAGCAGACAGCCTGGGGCTAGCGGGAGAAACTACGAGCAGTACTTC. This encodes CASRQPGASGRNYEQYF.

The chain joins TRBV5-4 to TRBJ2-7, with D maybe TRBD2 (6 bases). Germline V gives CDR1 SGHNT, CDR2 YYREEE (reference sequence). V was trimmed by 5 bases and J by 7 bases, leaving 19 bases between them. CDR3 size: 14 residues. The DNA for the CDR3 is TGTGCCAGCAGGTCGTCGGCTAGCGTTCGGGAGCAGTACTTC. The encoded protein is CASRSSASVREQYF.

This rearrangement joins TRBV12-5 to TRBJ2-1, with TRBD2 identical over 7 bases. Per germline, CDR1 LGHNT and CDR2 FRNRAP. After removal of 0 bases from V and 4 bases from J, the junction contained 9 bases not matched to a gene. The CDR3 length is 17 residues. CDR3 residues: CASGLVLGGSRYNEQFF. The CDR3 DNA is TGTGCTAGTGGTTTGGTATTGGGAGGGAGTCGATACAATGAGCAGTTCTTC.

The chain carries TRBV7-2 and TRBJ2-5, with D maybe TRBD1 (5 bases). CDR3 length equals 15 residues. Germline CDR1 is SGHTA and CDR2 is FQGNSA. The V end lost 2 bases, the J end lost 0 bases, and 10 bases lay between the germline ends. The CDR3, as DNA: TGTGCCAGCAGCTTACGCAGGGTGTACCAAGAGACCCAGTACTTC. Its translation is CASSLRRVYQETQYF.

V and J are TRBV5-1 and TRBJ2-1; TRBD2 aligns across 10 bases. The CDR3 contains 14 residues. The V and J ends lost 6 bases and 2 bases, in that order; junction bases with no gene match: 2. Germline V gene data show CDR1 as SGHRS and CDR2 as YFSETQ. The CDR3 loop reads CASKGTSAYNEQFF. The CDR3 DNA is TGCGCCAGCAAGGGGACTAGCGCCTACAATGAGCAGTTCTTC.

The chain joins TRBV28 to TRBJ2-7; a possible D gene is TRBD2 (7 bases). This CDR3 is 15 amino acids long. Per germline, CDR1 MDHEN and CDR2 SYDVKM. The V gene lost 2 bases and the J gene lost 3 bases, with 14 bases spanning the gap. The CDR3: CASSLREGGRYEQYF. CDR3 in DNA: TGTGCCAGCAGTTTAAGGGAGGGGGGTCGCTACGAGCAGTACTTC. The variable domain in full, completed from reference TRBV28 and TRBJ2-7, reads DVKVTQSSRYLVKRTGEKVFLECVQDMDHENMFWYRQDPGLGLRLIYFSYDVKMKEKGDIPEGYSVSREKKERFSLILESASTNQTSMYLCASSLREGGRYEQYFGPGTRLTVT.

This sequence joins TRBV18 and TRBJ1-5; a possible D gene is TRBD1 (5 bases). The V and J ends lost 2 bases and 5 bases respectively, with 22 bases between them. Germline assignment: CDR1 KGHSH and CDR2 LQKENI. CDR3 length: 18 residues. The CDR3, as DNA: TGTGCCAGCTCACCAGCTCGGGCAGTTAAGGGGTTGGATCAGCCCCAGCATTTT. Its protein product is CASSPARAVKGLDQPQHF.